This TCR beta chain came from a study of OX40 agonist ivuxolimab in advanced cancers. Study-level information: Patients' therapy was ivuxolimab, an antibody that acts as an agonist of OX40 (CD134). Study-level findings and limits: Undetermined was the antigen specificity of the expanded peripheral T cells. Clonal expansion was seen in CD4+ and CD8+ blood T cells by week 6 at 0.1 to 3.0 mg/kg.

CDR3 length equals 14 residues. Per the germline V gene, CDR1 is SNHLY and CDR2 is FYNNEI. The V end was cut by 1 base, the J end by 6 bases, with 9 bases between. Details on this clone: Its cognate antigen is unknown.

Assay: immunoSEQ multiplex PCR; the TCRdb copy retains only in-frame clones and omits some. The profile shows roughly 56,000 clones, approximately 86% of them singletons. The sequence derives from an adult with an advanced solid tumor such as melanoma, head and neck, liver or kidney cancer. The source was CD4+ or CD8+ T cells sorted from blood, collected in a trial of the OX40 agonist ivuxolimab. This chain joins TRBV2 and TRBJ2-2; D tentatively reads TRBD1 or TRBD2 (5 bases each). The CDR3 loop reads CASSEVGEAGELFF. CDR3 bases: TGTGCCAGCAGTGAAGTGGGGGAAGCCGGGGAGCTGTTTTTT.